These 27 T cell receptor beta chains were all obtained from the same sample, sequenced in a study of blood T cell repertoires in COVID-19. The protocol was immunoSEQ multiplex PCR, while the TCRdb copy is restricted to in-frame clones and leaves out a portion. Among around 170,000 clones listed, about 80% were seen once. The sequenced sample was PBMCs or T cells enriched from blood (not recorded which). The receptors come from a man aged 55 to 70 who had been exposed to COVID-19.

The rearrangement uses TRBV10-3 and TRBJ2-3; 7 bases match TRBD2. This CDR3 has 16 amino acids. Trimming removed 0 bases from V and 0 bases from J; junction bases left unmatched: 3. Per germline, CDR1 ENHRY and CDR2 SYGVKD. CDR3 sequence reads: CAISESWGGSTDTQYF. In DNA, the CDR3 is TGTGCCATCAGTGAGTCTTGGGGGGGAAGCACAGATACGCAGTATTTT.

This clone was seen a handful of times. The V gene is TRBV25-1, the J gene TRBJ1-4; D is possibly TRBD1 (5 bases). This CDR3 region has 15 residues. From germline, CDR1 is MGHDK and CDR2 SYGVNS. V gave up 2 bases and J gave up 5 bases, with 12 bases separating them. The CDR3 loop reads CASSEPGLPNEKLFF. As DNA, the CDR3 is TGTGCCAGCAGTGAACCGGGACTGCCGAATGAAAAACTGTTTTTT.

This chain connects TRBV10-3 to TRBJ2-1, with TRBD2 identical over 10 bases. The CDR3 sequence is 16 residues long. Unmatched junction bases numbered 3, after V lost 2 bases and J lost 2 bases. Germline lookup yields CDR1 ENHRY and CDR2 SYGVKD. The CDR3 here is CAISETSGAPYNEQFF. For the CDR3, the DNA is TGTGCCATCAGTGAGACTAGCGGGGCGCCCTACAATGAGCAGTTCTTC.

As concerns this clone: Additional DNA sequences in this sample encode the identical CDR3. This chain connects TRBV10-3 to TRBJ2-7, with a tentative D call TRBD1 (6 bases). The CDR3 is 15 amino acids. Germline V gives CDR1 ENHRY, CDR2 SYGVKD. V lost 3 bases and J 0 bases, leaving 12 bases between the germline ends. CDR3 loop: CAISERTASSYEQYF. The CDR3 nucleotides are TGTGCCATCAGTGAAAGGACAGCGAGCTCCTACGAGCAGTACTTC.

About this clone: Other DNA sequences in this specimen translate into the identical CDR3. The chain joins TRBV5-1 to TRBJ1-2; 10 positions agree with TRBD1. V shed 0 bases and J 7 bases; nucleotides not matched to a gene: 3. The CDR3 extends over 14 amino acids. CDR1 SGHRS and CDR2 YFSETQ come from the germline V gene. The CDR3, as DNA: TGCGCCAGCAGCTTGGGACAGGGGGCGCCTGGCTACACCTTC. It is translated as CASSLGQGAPGYTF.

The rearrangement uses TRBV10-1 and TRBJ2-7; 8 bases are shared with TRBD1. V trimming: 8 bases; J trimming: 2 bases; junction bases outside the gene matches: 5. CDR3 length: 13 amino acids. Germline values: CDR1 WNHNN, CDR2 SYGVQD (reference sequence). The CDR3 nucleotides read TGCGCCAGCTGGACAGGGTGGGCCTACGAGCAGTACTTC. Translation gives CASWTGWAYEQYF.

The chain joins TRBV14 to TRBJ1-2; D is perhaps TRBD1 (6 bases). CDR1 is SGHDN and CDR2 is FVKESK in the germline V gene. The CDR3 consists of 14 residues. Trimming took 3 bases from V and 1 from J, leaving 9 bases between them. The CDR3 DNA is TGTGCCAGCAGCCAGGTCAGGGGTAACTATGGCTACACCTTC. Amino acids: CASSQVRGNYGYTF.

This chain joins TRBV7-9 and TRBJ1-5; D is unclear. Germline-derived CDR1 and CDR2 are SEHNR and FQNEAQ (reference sequence). V shed 3 bases and J shed 3 bases, with 9 bases lying between them. The CDR3 totals 14 residues. In DNA form, the CDR3 reads TGTGCCAGCAGCTTTTCTCTTCCCAATCAGCCCCAGCATTTT. Translated: CASSFSLPNQPQHF.

This chain connects TRBV13 to TRBJ2-5; 8 bases match TRBD1. Losses at the gene ends were 1 base for V and 2 bases for J; bases not matched to a gene: 3. Germline CDR1 and CDR2: PRHDT and FYEKMQ (reference sequence). CDR3 length: 15 residues. The CDR3, as DNA: TGTGCCAGCAGCTTAGTGCAGGGGGCTCAAGAGACCCAGTACTTC. Translating it yields CASSLVQGAQETQYF.

J is TRBJ1-2 and V is TRBV10-2; TRBD1 matches 8 bases. Germline V gene sequence: CDR1 WSHSY, CDR2 SAAADI. After removal of 5 bases from V and 3 bases from J, the junction contained 17 bases not matched to a gene. There are 18 residues in the CDR3. The CDR3 sequence is CASSRNISPGGEDYGYTF. CDR3 sequence (DNA): TGCGCCAGCAGTCGCAATATTTCGCCAGGGGGCGAGGACTATGGCTACACCTTC.

The chain joins TRBV5-1 to TRBJ1-3; tentatively, D is TRBD1 (5 bases). The CDR3 runs to 16 residues. From germline, CDR1 is SGHRS and CDR2 YFSETQ. With 0 bases removed from V and 0 bases from J, the gap between germline ends came to 10 bases. CDR3 amino acids: CASSLGAGNSGNTIYF. The CDR3, as DNA: TGCGCCAGCAGCTTGGGGGCAGGGAACTCTGGAAACACCATATATTTT.

V and J are TRBV20-1 and TRBJ2-5, with D perhaps TRBD2 (7 bases). This CDR3 comprises 13 residues. CDR1 and CDR2 from the germline V gene are DFQATT and SNEGSKA (reference sequence). Trimming took off 3 bases at V and 5 bases at J, with 13 bases between the two ends. CDR3 sequence (DNA): TGCAGTGCTAGTCGGGGGGCCCGCGAGACCCAGTACTTC. Translated: CSASRGARETQYF.

The chain uses TRBV5-4 and TRBJ2-5; TRBD2 might be the D (6 bases). Germline loops: CDR1 SGHNT, CDR2 YYREEE (reference sequence). V lost 2 bases and J 4 bases, leaving 12 bases between the germline ends. This CDR3 contains 14 residues. The CDR3 DNA sequence: TGTGCCAGCAGCTTTCCAGGGAGGTCAGAGACCCAGTACTTC. The encoded protein is CASSFPGRSETQYF.

The chain employs TRBV6-1 and TRBJ1-4; 8 bases fit TRBD1. CDR1 and CDR2 from the germline V gene are MNHNS and SASEGT. The length of the CDR3 is 20 residues. The trim removed 0 bases at V and 1 base at J, leaving 13 bases unmatched. The chain's CDR3 is CASSEAEGLDRVLTNEKLFF. In DNA, the CDR3 is TGTGCCAGCAGTGAAGCGGAGGGGTTGGACAGGGTTTTAACTAATGAAAAACTGTTTTTT.

The V gene is TRBV19, the J gene TRBJ1-2; 7 nucleotides line up with TRBD1. V lost 5 bases to trimming and J lost 4 bases; unmatched junction nucleotides: 4. The CDR3 extends over 13 amino acids. Germline V gene lookup returns CDR1 LNHDA and CDR2 SQIVND (reference sequence). CDR3 DNA: TGTGCCAGTAGTCCGGGACAGCCCTATGGCTACACCTTC. Translation: CASSPGQPYGYTF.

The chain couples TRBV24-1 to TRBJ2-7; a possible D gene is TRBD1 (6 bases). CDR1 and CDR2 from the germline V gene are KGHDR and SFDVKD. V shed 6 bases and J shed 4 bases, with 18 bases lying between them. The CDR3 runs to 15 residues. Here the CDR3 DNA reads TGTGCCACCAGTACGGACAGCCCTTCGGGTTACGAGCAGTACTTC. Its protein is CATSTDSPSGYEQYF.

The chain employs TRBV18 and TRBJ1-6, with TRBD1 matching 7 bases. Germline trimming cut 2 bases from V and 5 bases from J; bases unmatched to any gene: 6. Germline assignment: CDR1 KGHSH and CDR2 LQKENI. The CDR3 loop spans 16 amino acids. DNA of the CDR3: TGTGCCAGCTCACCAATGACAGGGAGTGATAATTCACCCCTCCACTTT. Translation: CASSPMTGSDNSPLHF.

CDR3 sequence (DNA): TGTGCCTGGGCCCTGGACAGCTCTGGGGCCAACGTCCTGACTTTC. Translated, it gives CAWALDSSGANVLTF. J is TRBJ2-6 and V is TRBV30; D is possibly TRBD1 (6 bases). The CDR3 has 15 amino acids. Germline V gives CDR1 GTSNPN, CDR2 SVGIG (reference sequence). The V end was cut by 5 bases, the J end by 0 bases, with 11 bases between.

This chain links TRBV27 with TRBJ1-1; 7 nucleotides line up with TRBD1. Germline V gene sequence: CDR1 MNHEY, CDR2 SMNVEV (reference sequence). The J segment lost 3 bases and the V segment lost 5 bases, leaving 9 bases of the junction unmatched. This CDR3 region has 15 residues. CDR3 region: CASSRRGLADTEAFF. As DNA, the CDR3 is TGTGCCAGCAGTAGAAGGGGGCTGGCGGACACTGAAGCTTTCTTT.

The V call is TRBV18, the J call TRBJ1-2; D is unresolved. The CDR3 covers 14 residues. Deletions cut 7 bases from V and 2 bases from J, with 14 bases between. Germline-derived CDR1 and CDR2 are KGHSH and LQKENI. The CDR3 is CASFRGDHNYGYTF. CDR3 nucleotide sequence: TGTGCCAGCTTCCGCGGGGATCACAACTATGGCTACACCTTC.

The chain joins TRBV7-2 to TRBJ1-4, with D perhaps matching TRBD1 (5 bases). Between the trimmed V and J ends, which lost 5 bases and 0 bases, there was a span of 7 bases. CDR1 is SGHTA, CDR2 FQGNSA, per germline. The CDR3 length is 14 residues. This chain's CDR3 is CASSPQATNEKLFF. CDR3 DNA: TGTGCCAGCAGCCCACAGGCAACTAATGAAAAACTGTTTTTT.

The DNA of the CDR3 is TGTGCCAGCAGCCGGACGGGGGACAATGAGCAGTTCTTC. The encoded protein is CASSRTGDNEQFF. J is TRBJ2-1 and V is TRBV7-8, with D possibly being TRBD2 (6 bases). The CDR3 contains 13 residues. V was cut by 5 bases and J by 5 bases, with 10 bases left in between. Per the germline V gene, CDR1 is SGHVS and CDR2 is FQNEAQ.

V is TRBV5-1 and J is TRBJ2-1, with D maybe TRBD1 (5 bases). The CDR3 has 15 residues. Germline V gene data show CDR1 as SGHRS and CDR2 as YFSETQ. The V and J ends lost 7 bases and 3 bases respectively, with 17 bases between them. This chain's CDR3 is CASSPRQYLYNEQFF. In DNA form, the CDR3 reads TGCGCCAGCTCCCCTAGACAGTACCTCTACAATGAGCAGTTCTTC.

This sequence joins TRBV7-3 and TRBJ2-3; 14 bases fit TRBD2. V gave up 0 bases and J gave up 5 bases; unmatched junction bases: 4. Germline assignment: CDR1 SGHTA and CDR2 FQGTGA. The CDR3 extends over 17 amino acids. The CDR3 bases are TGTGCCAGCAGCTTAACGTGGACTAGCGGGAGGCGAGATACGCAGTATTTT. Its protein product is CASSLTWTSGRRDTQYF.

This clone was picked up many times. The chain recombines TRBV4-3 with TRBJ2-2, with a weak D call TRBD1 (5 bases). Germline lookup yields CDR1 LGHNA and CDR2 YSLEER. This CDR3 has 12 amino acids. The V end was cut by 8 bases, the J end by 6 bases, with 10 bases between. This CDR3 reads CASGRASGELFF. For the CDR3, the DNA is TGCGCCAGCGGCAGGGCCTCCGGGGAGCTGTTTTTT.

This clone was found once. The chain links TRBV10-3 to TRBJ2-1, with no clear D. CDR3 length equals 11 residues. CDR1 is ENHRY and CDR2 is SYGVKD in the germline V gene. The germline V and J ends were trimmed by 4 bases and 4 bases, with 2 bases remaining between them. CDR3 coding DNA: TGTGCCATCAGTGTATACAATGAGCAGTTCTTC. It yields the protein CAISVYNEQFF.

This clone is deemed medium-sized. The DNA for the CDR3 is TGTGCCAGTAGACAGGGACAGGCTGGAAACACCATATATTTT. Translation gives CASRQGQAGNTIYF. This chain joins TRBV19 and TRBJ1-3; 8 nucleotides align to TRBD1. The CDR3 consists of 14 residues. Germline trimming cut 6 bases from V and 2 bases from J; bases unmatched to any gene: 3. The germline gives CDR1 LNHDA, CDR2 SQIVND (reference sequence).